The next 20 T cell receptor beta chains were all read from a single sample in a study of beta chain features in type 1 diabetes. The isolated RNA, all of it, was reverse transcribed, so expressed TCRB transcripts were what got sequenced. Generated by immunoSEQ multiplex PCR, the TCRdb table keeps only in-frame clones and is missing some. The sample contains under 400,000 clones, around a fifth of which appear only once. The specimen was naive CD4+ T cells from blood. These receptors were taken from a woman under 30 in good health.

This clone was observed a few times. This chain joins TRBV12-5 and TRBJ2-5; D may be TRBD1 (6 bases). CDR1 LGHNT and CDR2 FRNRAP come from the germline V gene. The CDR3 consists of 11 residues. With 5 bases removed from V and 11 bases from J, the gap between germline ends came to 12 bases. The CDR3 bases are TGTGCTAGTGGTAGCACAGGGCGTCAGTACTTC. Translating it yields CASGSTGRQYF.

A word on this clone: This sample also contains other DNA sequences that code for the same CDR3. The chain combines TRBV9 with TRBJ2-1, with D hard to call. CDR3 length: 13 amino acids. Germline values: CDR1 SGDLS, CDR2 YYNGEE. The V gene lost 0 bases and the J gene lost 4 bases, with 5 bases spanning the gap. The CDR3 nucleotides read TGTGCCAGCAGCGTAGGGAGTTACAATGAGCAGTTCTTC. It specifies CASSVGSYNEQFF.

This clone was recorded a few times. In nucleotides, the CDR3 is TGTGCCAGCAGTGAACAGACAGATACGCAGTATTTT. Translating gives CASSEQTDTQYF. This rearrangement joins TRBV2 to TRBJ2-3, with D unclear. The CDR3 spans 12 residues. Trimming left V 2 bases short and J 3 bases short, with 3 bases between. Germline values: CDR1 SNHLY, CDR2 FYNNEI.

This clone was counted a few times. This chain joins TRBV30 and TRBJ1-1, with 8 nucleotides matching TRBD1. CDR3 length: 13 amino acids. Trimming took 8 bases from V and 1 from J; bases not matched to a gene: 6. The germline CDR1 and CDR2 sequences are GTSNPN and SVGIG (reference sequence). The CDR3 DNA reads TGTGCCGGCAGGACAGGGCGGAACACTGAAGCTTTCTTT. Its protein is CAGRTGRNTEAFF.

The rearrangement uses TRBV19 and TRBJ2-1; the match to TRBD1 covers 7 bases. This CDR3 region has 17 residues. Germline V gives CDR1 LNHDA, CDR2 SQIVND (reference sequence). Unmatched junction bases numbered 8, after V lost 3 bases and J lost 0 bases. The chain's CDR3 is CASSIEGAQGSYNEQFF. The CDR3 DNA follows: TGTGCCAGTAGTATTGAGGGGGCACAGGGCTCCTACAATGAGCAGTTCTTC.

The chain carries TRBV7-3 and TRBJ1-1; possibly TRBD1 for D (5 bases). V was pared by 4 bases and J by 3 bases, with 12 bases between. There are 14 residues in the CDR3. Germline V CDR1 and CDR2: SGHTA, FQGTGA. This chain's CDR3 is CASSSRRGDTEAFF. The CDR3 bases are TGTGCCAGCAGCTCTCGACGGGGGGACACTGAAGCTTTCTTT.

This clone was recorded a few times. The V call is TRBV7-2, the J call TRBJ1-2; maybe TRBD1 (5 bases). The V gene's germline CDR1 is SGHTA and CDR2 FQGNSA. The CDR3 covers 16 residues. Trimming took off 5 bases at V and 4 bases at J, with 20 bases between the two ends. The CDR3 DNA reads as TGTGCCAGCAGCCCCCGCCCTGGGCAGGGTGGCTATGGCTACACCTTC. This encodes CASSPRPGQGGYGYTF.

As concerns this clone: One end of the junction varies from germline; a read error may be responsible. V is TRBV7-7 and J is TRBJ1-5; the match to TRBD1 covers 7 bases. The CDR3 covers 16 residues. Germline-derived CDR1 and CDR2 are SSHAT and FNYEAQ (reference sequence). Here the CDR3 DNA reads TGTGCTAGCAGCTTTTGGACAGGATGGTCGAATCAGCCCCAGCATTTT. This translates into CASSFWTGWSNQPQHF.

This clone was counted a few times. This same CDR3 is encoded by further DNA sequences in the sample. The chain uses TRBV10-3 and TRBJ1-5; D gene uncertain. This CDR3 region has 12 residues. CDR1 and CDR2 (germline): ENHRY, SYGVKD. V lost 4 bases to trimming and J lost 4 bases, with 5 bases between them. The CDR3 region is CAISGGNQPQHF. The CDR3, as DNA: TGTGCCATCAGTGGAGGAAATCAGCCCCAGCATTTT.

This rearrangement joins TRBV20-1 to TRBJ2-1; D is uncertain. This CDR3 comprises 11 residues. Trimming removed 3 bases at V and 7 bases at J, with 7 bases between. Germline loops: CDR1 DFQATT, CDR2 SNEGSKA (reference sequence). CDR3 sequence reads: CSASTLNEQFF. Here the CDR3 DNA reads TGCAGTGCTAGTACATTGAATGAGCAGTTCTTC.

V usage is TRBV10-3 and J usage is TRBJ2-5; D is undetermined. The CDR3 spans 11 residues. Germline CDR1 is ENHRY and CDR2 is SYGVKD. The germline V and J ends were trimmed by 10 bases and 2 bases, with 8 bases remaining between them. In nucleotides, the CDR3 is TGTGCCACCCTGTTTCAAGAGACCCAGTACTTC. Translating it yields CATLFQETQYF.

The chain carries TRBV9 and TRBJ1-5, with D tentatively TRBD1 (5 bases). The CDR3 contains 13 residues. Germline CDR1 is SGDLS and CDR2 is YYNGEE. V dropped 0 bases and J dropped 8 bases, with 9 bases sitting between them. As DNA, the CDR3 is TGTGCCAGCAGCGTAGTAAAGGGGAAGCCCCAGCATTTT. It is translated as CASSVVKGKPQHF.

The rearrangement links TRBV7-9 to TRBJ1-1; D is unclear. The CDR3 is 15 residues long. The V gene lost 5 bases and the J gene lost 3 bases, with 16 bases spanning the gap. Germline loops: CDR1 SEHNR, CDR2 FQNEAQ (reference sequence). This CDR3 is CASSPWTGGDTEAFF. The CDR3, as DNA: TGTGCCAGCAGCCCGTGGACTGGTGGGGACACTGAAGCTTTCTTT.

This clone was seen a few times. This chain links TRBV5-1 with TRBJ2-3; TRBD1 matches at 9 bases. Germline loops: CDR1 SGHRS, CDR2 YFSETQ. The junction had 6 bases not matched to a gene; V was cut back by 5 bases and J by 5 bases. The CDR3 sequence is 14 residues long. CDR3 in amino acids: CASRPGQGGDTQYF. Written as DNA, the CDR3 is TGCGCCAGCAGGCCGGGACAGGGAGGAGATACGCAGTATTTT.

This chain's CDR3 is CASSREERETQYF. The CDR3 bases are TGTGCCAGCAGCCGCGAGGAGCGAGAGACCCAGTACTTC. J is TRBJ2-5 and V is TRBV11-1; D unresolved. Germline CDR1 SGHAT, CDR2 FQDESV (reference sequence). V was cut by 5 bases and J by 4 bases, with 11 bases left in between. This CDR3 comprises 13 residues. Complete variable domain (other parts from reference TRBV11-1 and TRBJ2-5): EAEVAQSPRYKITEKSQAVAFWCDPISGHATLYWYRQILGQGPELLVQFQDESVVDDSQLPKDRFSAERLKGVDSTLKIQPAELGDSAMYLCASSREERETQYFGPGTRLLVL.

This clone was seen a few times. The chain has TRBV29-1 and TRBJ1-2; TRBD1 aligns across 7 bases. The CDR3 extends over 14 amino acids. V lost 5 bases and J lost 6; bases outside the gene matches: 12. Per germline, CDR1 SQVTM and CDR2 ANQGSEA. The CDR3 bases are TGCAGCGTTAGTCGTGAGGGGGCGAGGGATGGCTACACCTTC. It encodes CSVSREGARDGYTF. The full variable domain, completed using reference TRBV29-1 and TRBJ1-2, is SAVISQKPSRDICQRGTSLTIQCQVDSQVTMMFWYRQQPGQSLTLIATANQGSEATYESGFVIDKFPISRPNLTFSTLTVSNMSPEDSSIYLCSVSREGARDGYTFGSGTRLTVV.

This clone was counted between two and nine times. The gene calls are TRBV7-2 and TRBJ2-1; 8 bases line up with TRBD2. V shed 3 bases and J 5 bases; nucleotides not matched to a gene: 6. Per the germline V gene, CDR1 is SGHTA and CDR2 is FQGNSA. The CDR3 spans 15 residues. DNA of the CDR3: TGTGCCAGCAGCTTCGGTGGTAGCGGGAACAATGAGCAGTTCTTC. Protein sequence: CASSFGGSGNNEQFF.

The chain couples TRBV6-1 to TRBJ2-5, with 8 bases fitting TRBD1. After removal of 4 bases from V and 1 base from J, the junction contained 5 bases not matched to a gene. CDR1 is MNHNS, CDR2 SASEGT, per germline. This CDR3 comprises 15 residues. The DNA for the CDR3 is TGTGCCAGCAGTGTAATCCAGGGGGCCCAAGAGACCCAGTACTTC. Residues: CASSVIQGAQETQYF.

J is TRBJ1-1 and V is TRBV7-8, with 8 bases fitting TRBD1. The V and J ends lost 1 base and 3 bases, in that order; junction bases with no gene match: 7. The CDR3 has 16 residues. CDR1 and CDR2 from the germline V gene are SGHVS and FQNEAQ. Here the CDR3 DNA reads TGTGCCAGCAGCTTAGGGAGGGCAGGGGGCTACACTGAAGCTTTCTTT. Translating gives CASSLGRAGGYTEAFF.

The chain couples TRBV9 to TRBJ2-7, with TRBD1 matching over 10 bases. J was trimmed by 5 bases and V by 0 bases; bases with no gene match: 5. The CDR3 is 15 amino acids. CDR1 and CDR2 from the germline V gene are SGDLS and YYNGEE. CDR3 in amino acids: CASSVEGQGVHEQYF. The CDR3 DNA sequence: TGTGCCAGCAGCGTAGAAGGACAGGGGGTCCACGAGCAGTACTTC.